This TCR beta chain was documented in a study of blood T cell repertoires in COVID-19. Study information: Collection of acute and convalescent COVID-19 samples took place in the United States, Italy and Spain. The analysed material was cDNA or gDNA that came from T cells, B-cell-depleted T cells, or PBMCs.

Germline CDR1 is SGHDN and CDR2 is FVKESK. This CDR3 is 15 amino acids long. Trimming cost V 2 bases and J 3 bases, with 10 bases left between them. Per the original data handling: Amplification with reference gene primers provided the estimates of nucleated cell counts. TCRdb keeps only in-frame clones here, not all; method: immunoSEQ multiplex PCR. V and J calls and clone size are as listed in that table; D and trimming were resolved from the DNA. This sample has 250,000 or so clones; approximately 80% occur once, and the top ten carry more than 6%. Sequenced sample: peripheral blood. The TCR originated in an older woman with active or convalescent COVID-19. This chain connects TRBV14 to TRBJ1-4, with D hard to call. The CDR3 DNA is TGTGCCAGCAGCCAAACGGGGAGGGCTAATGAAAAACTGTTTTTT. Residues: CASSQTGRANEKLFF.